The 8 T cell receptor beta chains presented below share a single source sample, sequenced in a study of T cells after yellow fever vaccination. TCRdb re-called the 5' RACE reads through MiXCR, storing one row per CDR3 protein. The data contain 200,000 to 250,000 distinct CDR3 sequences, approximately 3% of them seen just once; the ten biggest clones take up around 3.3%. Sequencing used CD4+ T cells sorted from PBMCs, obtained 10 days after the yellow fever booster vaccination. The receptors stem from a man younger than 30 who received the YFV17D yellow fever vaccine.

This clonotype was counted between two and nine times. The chain links TRBV18 to TRBJ1-6; the D is unclear. The V gene's germline CDR1 is KGHSH and CDR2 LQKENI. There are 15 residues in the CDR3. The V end lost 5 bases, the J end lost 7 bases, and 15 bases lay between the germline ends. The CDR3 bases are TGTGCCAGCTCAGAAAACGAATTTTCCAATTCACCCCTCCACTTT. It translates to CASSENEFSNSPLHF.

There are a few counts of this clonotype. V usage is TRBV7-2 and J usage is TRBJ1-4; 8 bases match TRBD1. CDR3 size: 13 residues. V trimming: 4 bases; J trimming: 8 bases; junction bases outside the gene matches: 3. CDR1 is SGHTA and CDR2 is FQGNSA in the germline V gene. CDR3 DNA sequence: TGTGCCAGCAGCTGGGGACAGGACGAAAAACTGTTTTTT. It encodes CASSWGQDEKLFF. Complete variable domain (other parts from reference TRBV7-2 and TRBJ1-4): GAGVSQSPSNKVTEKGKDVELRCDPISGHTALYWYRQSLGQGLEFLIYFQGNSAPDKSGLPSDRFSAERTGGSVSTLTIQRTQQEDSAVYLCASSWGQDEKLFFGSGTQLSVL.

This clonotype was counted many times. The genes are TRBV4-3 and TRBJ2-3; 11 bases fit TRBD2. Unmatched junction bases numbered 4, after V lost 4 bases and J lost 1 base. Germline V lookup: CDR1 LGHNA, CDR2 YSLEER. CDR3 size: 16 residues. CDR3 DNA: TGCGCCAGCAGCCCGGGACTAGCGGACCGCACAGATACGCAGTATTTT. Amino acid sequence: CASSPGLADRTDTQYF.

The gene calls are TRBV3-1 and TRBJ2-1; possible D gene TRBD2, 6 bases. V lost 0 bases to trimming and J lost 9 bases, with 12 bases between them. The germline CDR1 and CDR2 sequences are LGHDT and YNNKEL (reference sequence). This CDR3 has 14 amino acids. For the CDR3, the DNA is TGTGCCAGCAGCCAAGATGGAGGGTACGGTGAGCAGTTCTTC. It translates to CASSQDGGYGEQFF.

This clonotype was seen ten or more times. V gene TRBV10-2 combines with J gene TRBJ2-3; D possibly matches TRBD1 or TRBD2 (5 bases each). CDR3 size: 16 residues. Germline lookup yields CDR1 WSHSY and CDR2 SAAADI. Between the trimmed V and J ends, which lost 3 bases and 1 base, there was a span of 14 bases. The CDR3 spells CASSDSGPPRTDTQYF. The CDR3 coding sequence is TGCGCCAGCAGTGATTCGGGACCACCTCGCACAGATACGCAGTATTTT.

This clonotype has a handful of counts. The chain joins TRBV18 to TRBJ2-1; a possible D gene is TRBD2 (5 bases). Germline assignment: CDR1 KGHSH and CDR2 LQKENI. V gave up 2 bases and J gave up 7 bases, with 15 bases separating them. The CDR3 loop spans 15 amino acids. The CDR3 is CASSPSASTSNEQFF. The CDR3 nucleotides read TGTGCCAGCTCACCATCGGCTAGCACATCAAATGAGCAGTTCTTC.

This clonotype was recorded at least ten times. This chain joins TRBV2 and TRBJ1-5; D perhaps matches TRBD1 (5 bases). Trimming pared 4 bases from V and 3 bases from J, leaving 10 bases between. This CDR3 is 14 amino acids long. The germline CDR1 and CDR2 sequences are SNHLY and FYNNEI. The chain's CDR3 is CASSADSLNQPQHF. In DNA form, the CDR3 reads TGTGCCAGCAGTGCCGACAGCCTCAATCAGCCCCAGCATTTT.

This clonotype occurred many times. The V call is TRBV28, the J call TRBJ2-7; no reliable D call. Germline V gene data show CDR1 as MDHEN and CDR2 as SYDVKM. V was cut by 1 base and J by 6 bases, with 7 bases left in between. The CDR3 is 12 amino acids. The CDR3 DNA follows: TGTGCCAGCAGTTTATCCATGTCCGAGCAGTACGTC. Residues: CASSLSMSEQYV.